The 32 T cell receptor beta chains below come from one sample, sequenced in a study of T cells in Graves' hyperthyroidism and ophthalmopathy. Template material for amplifying TCR beta CDR3 regions consisted of RNA transcripts. First-round RT-PCR targeting the TCR CDR3 was performed with the HTBI primer set. TCRdb re-analysed the multiplex PCR reads in MiXCR, keeping a single row per CDR3 protein. The sample holds approximately 260,000 distinct CDR3 sequences, roughly 15% seen once. The sequenced sample consisted of blood. The source of these receptors is a woman aged 45-65 years with Graves' hyperthyroidism that later progressed to Graves' ophthalmopathy.

Concerning this clonotype: One junction end does not reproduce the germline sequence, and a read error may be involved. V and J are TRBV6-2 or TRBV6-3 and TRBJ1-5; D is unclear. Germline-derived CDR1 and CDR2 are MNHEY and SVGEGT. The CDR3 is made up of 12 amino acids. CDR3 residues: CASSFDYSPQRF. The DNA of the CDR3 is TGTGCCAGCAGTTTTGATTACTCCCCCCAGCGTTTT.

This clonotype was recorded at least ten times. The chain combines TRBV3-1 with TRBJ2-5, with 14 positions matching TRBD2. With 6 bases clipped from V and 4 bases from J, the junction kept 4 bases outside the gene matches. CDR1 and CDR2 from the germline V gene are LGHDT and YNNKEL (reference sequence). The CDR3 has 15 residues. CDR3 region: CASSPGLAGGETQYF. The CDR3 bases are TGTGCCAGCAGTCCCGGACTAGCGGGAGGAGAGACCCAGTACTTC.

This clonotype has more than one count but fewer than ten. The chain links TRBV10-3 to TRBJ2-3; perhaps TRBD2 as D (5 bases). Per the germline V gene, CDR1 is ENHRY and CDR2 is SYGVKD. The length of the CDR3 is 12 residues. V shed 3 bases and J shed 8 bases, with 9 bases lying between them. CDR3 loop: CAISDGEVTQYF. CDR3 DNA: TGTGCCATCAGTGACGGGGAAGTTACGCAGTATTTT.

This clonotype was detected many times. The chain is built from TRBV28 and TRBJ2-4; D might be TRBD2 (6 bases). Deletions cut 1 base from V and 3 bases from J, with 13 bases between. Germline CDR1 MDHEN, CDR2 SYDVKM. This CDR3 has 16 amino acids. The CDR3 protein is CASSLYGEVNKNIQYF. The CDR3, as DNA: TGTGCCAGCAGTTTATATGGGGAGGTGAACAAAAACATTCAGTACTTC.

This clonotype appeared many times. This chain links TRBV5-4 with TRBJ2-1; 11 bases line up with TRBD2. Germline lookup yields CDR1 SGHNT and CDR2 YYREEE (reference sequence). The junction had 4 bases not matched to a gene; V was cut back by 0 bases and J by 5 bases. This CDR3 is 16 amino acids long. CDR3 DNA: TGTGCCAGCAGCTTGGTCGCTAGCGGGAGGAACAATGAGCAGTTCTTC. Translated: CASSLVASGRNNEQFF.

This clonotype was seen more than once but under ten times. The chain uses TRBV19 and TRBJ1-3; D is ambiguous. The V end was cut by 1 base, the J end by 4 bases, with 2 bases between. The CDR3 totals 12 residues. Looked up from germline, CDR1 is LNHDA and CDR2 is SQIVND (reference sequence). CDR3 protein: CASSIAGNTIYF. In DNA form, the CDR3 reads TGTGCCAGTAGTATAGCCGGAAACACCATATATTTT.

As regards this clonotype: Just one base apart from a much larger clone, this may be a read error. The conserved closing phenylalanine or tryptophan is absent in this CDR3, likely reflecting a read error. The genes are TRBV19 and TRBJ1-1, with 7 nucleotides matching TRBD1. The germline V gene has CDR1 LNHDA and CDR2 SQIVND (reference sequence). V dropped 7 bases and J dropped 2; count of bases not matched to a gene: 7. This CDR3 comprises 14 residues. Written as DNA, the CDR3 is TGTGCCAGTAAGAGTCGGGACAGTAACACTGAAGCTTTCTCT. This gives the protein CASKSRDSNTEAFS.

This clonotype was detected ten times or more. V usage is TRBV11-2 and J usage is TRBJ1-2; 9 bases fit TRBD1. This CDR3 region has 17 residues. V shed 3 bases and J 3 bases; nucleotides not matched to a gene: 11. Germline loops: CDR1 SGHAT, CDR2 FQNNGV. As DNA, the CDR3 is TGTGCCAGCAGCTTTAGAGCTTCACAGGGGGCGGACTATGGCTACACCTTC. Amino acids: CASSFRASQGADYGYTF.

This clonotype occurred a few times. A much more abundant neighbour one base away suggests this may be a read error. The genes are TRBV3-1 and TRBJ1-2; 8 bases are shared with TRBD1. J lost 6 bases, V lost 1 base, and 7 bases had no gene match. Germline V CDR1 and CDR2: LGHDT, YNNKEL (reference sequence). CDR3 length: 15 amino acids. As DNA, the CDR3 is TGTGCCAGCAGCCAAGCTACAGGGGGGGGAAATGGCTACACCTTC. Its translation is CASSQATGGGNGYTF.

V usage is TRBV6-1 and J usage is TRBJ2-1; D remains ambiguous. The V and J ends lost 6 bases and 10 bases respectively, with 10 bases between them. This CDR3 spans 11 amino acids. Germline V CDR1 and CDR2: MNHNS, SASEGT. The CDR3 loop reads CASSHQEEQFF. The CDR3 nucleotides read TGTGCCAGCAGCCATCAGGAGGAGCAGTTCTTC.

In regard to this clonotype: It may be a read error: a sequence one base away is much more abundant. The chain combines TRBV10-3 with TRBJ2-1, with D possibly TRBD2 on 5 matching bases. CDR1 and CDR2 from the germline V gene are ENHRY and SYGVKD. The CDR3 totals 14 residues. CDR3 region: CAISEGLEYNEQLF. The CDR3 region has the DNA TGTGCCATCAGTGAGGGACTGGAGTACAATGAGCAGCTCTTC.

At least ten counts were recorded for this clonotype. The chain couples TRBV20-1 to TRBJ2-7; TRBD1 agrees at 12 bases. The trim removed 1 base at V and 7 bases at J, leaving 14 bases unmatched. Germline lookup yields CDR1 DFQATT and CDR2 SNEGSKA (reference sequence). The CDR3 is 17 amino acids. CDR3 protein: CSARVNYPGQGAREQYF. The DNA of the CDR3 is TGCAGTGCTAGAGTTAACTATCCGGGACAGGGGGCGCGAGAGCAGTACTTC.

This clonotype has a count of ten or more. The chain links TRBV6-1 to TRBJ2-7; D uncertain. Per the germline V gene, CDR1 is MNHNS and CDR2 is SASEGT. There are 15 residues in the CDR3. The ends were cut back, 3 bases at V and 0 bases at J, with 12 bases in the middle. In DNA form, the CDR3 reads TGTGCCAGCAGTGAGGGGTTGGGGAACTCCTACGAGCAGTACTTC. It codes for CASSEGLGNSYEQYF.

The chain carries TRBV30 and TRBJ2-1, with 7 bases lining up with TRBD2. The ends lost 2 bases at V and 8 bases at J; junction bases unmatched: 9. Germline CDR1 reads GTSNPN; CDR2 reads SVGIG (reference sequence). The length of the CDR3 is 14 residues. CDR3 DNA sequence: TGTGCCTGGAGTCGGGCGGGAGCAAGGGATGAGCAGTTCTTC. Protein sequence: CAWSRAGARDEQFF.

This clonotype turned up a few times. This chain connects TRBV6-1 to TRBJ2-2; 15 bases match TRBD2. CDR3 length: 15 amino acids. CDR1 is MNHNS, CDR2 SASEGT, per germline. The V gene end was trimmed by 5 bases and the J gene end by 8 bases; junction bases not matched to a gene: 3. CDR3: CASSYGLAGGGELFF. The CDR3 DNA reads as TGTGCCAGCAGTTATGGACTAGCGGGAGGGGGGGAGCTGTTTTTT.

This clonotype was picked up many times. The chain combines TRBV20-1 with TRBJ2-1; 8 nucleotides match TRBD1. The trim removed 6 bases at V and 13 bases at J, leaving 5 bases unmatched. The germline V gene encodes CDR1 DFQATT and CDR2 SNEGSKA (reference sequence). The CDR3 contains 10 residues. Here the CDR3 reads CSAHGQGQFF. The CDR3 DNA sequence: TGCAGTGCCCATGGACAGGGTCAGTTCTTC.

This clonotype was counted at least ten times. This rearrangement joins TRBV7-9 to TRBJ2-3; weak D call: TRBD1 (8 bases). Trimming pared 8 bases from V and 4 bases from J, leaving 16 bases between. Germline CDR1 SEHNR, CDR2 FQNEAQ (reference sequence). The CDR3 is 14 residues long. This CDR3 reads CASSVTGGADTQYF. The CDR3 DNA sequence: TGTGCCAGCTCCGTAACAGGGGGGGCAGATACGCAGTATTTT.

This clonotype was counted a few times. The chain carries TRBV14 and TRBJ2-7; D may be TRBD1 (9 bases). The germline V gene encodes CDR1 SGHDN and CDR2 FVKESK. The CDR3 has 15 residues. Deletions cut 0 bases from V and 9 bases from J, with 18 bases between. CDR3 sequence (DNA): TGTGCCAGCAGCCAAGATCACTTAGCGGGACAGGGGCAGTACTTC. It is translated as CASSQDHLAGQGQYF.

This clonotype was observed at least ten times. The rearrangement links TRBV9 to TRBJ2-1; 7 bases fit TRBD1. V trimming: 3 bases; J trimming: 0 bases; junction bases outside the gene matches: 6. The CDR3 extends over 16 amino acids. Germline CDR1 is SGDLS and CDR2 is YYNGEE. The CDR3 spells CASSDPGQSSYNEQFF. The CDR3 DNA is TGTGCCAGCAGCGACCCGGGACAGAGCTCCTACAATGAGCAGTTCTTC.

This sequence joins TRBV12-5 and TRBJ2-7, with 10 bases that match TRBD2. The CDR3 has 15 residues. Germline V lookup: CDR1 LGHNT, CDR2 FRNRAP. V trimming: 9 bases; J trimming: 1 base; junction bases outside the gene matches: 9. CDR3: CASPLRTSGSYEQYF. DNA for the CDR3: TGTGCTAGCCCCCTCAGGACTAGCGGTTCCTACGAGCAGTACTTC.

V gene TRBV6-1 combines with J gene TRBJ2-2; D ambiguous. The V gene lost 7 bases and the J gene lost 0 bases, with 15 bases spanning the gap. The CDR3 consists of 16 residues. Germline V gene lookup returns CDR1 MNHNS and CDR2 SASEGT. The CDR3 loop reads CASTPIGRTNTGELFF. Here the CDR3 DNA reads TGTGCCAGCACCCCAATTGGACGGACGAACACCGGGGAGCTGTTTTTT.

The chain's CDR3 is CASSLYPTGQVSLRRNNEQFF. The DNA for the CDR3 is TGTGCCAGCAGCTTATACCCGACAGGGCAGGTTTCGCTGCGGCGTAACAATGAGCAGTTCTTC. The J gene is TRBJ2-1, the V gene TRBV7-3; 7 bases are a match to TRBD1. Per germline, CDR1 SGHTA and CDR2 FQGTGA. V trimming: 2 bases; J trimming: 5 bases; junction bases outside the gene matches: 24. The CDR3 sequence is 21 residues long.

This clonotype was found many times. The rearrangement joins TRBV20-1 to TRBJ2-1; 8 nucleotides line up with TRBD2. Trimming cost V 5 bases and J 4 bases; bases outside gene matches: 7. Germline CDR1 reads DFQATT; CDR2 reads SNEGSKA (reference sequence). This CDR3 spans 14 amino acids. This CDR3 reads CSASRASGYNEQFF. CDR3 nucleotides: TGCAGTGCTTCCCGAGCTAGCGGGTACAATGAGCAGTTCTTC.

This clonotype was counted ten times or more. This rearrangement joins TRBV3-1 to TRBJ2-5; 12 bases match TRBD2. The CDR3 covers 16 residues. Per germline, CDR1 LGHDT and CDR2 YNNKEL (reference sequence). Losses at the gene ends were 8 bases for V and 1 base for J; bases not matched to a gene: 8. The CDR3 region is CASRASGRASQETQYF. The CDR3 nucleotides are TGTGCCAGCCGGGCTAGCGGGAGGGCGAGCCAAGAGACCCAGTACTTC.

V usage is TRBV6-1 and J usage is TRBJ1-2; weak D call: TRBD1 (6 bases). The CDR3 sequence is 14 residues long. The V end lost 11 bases, the J end lost 3 bases, and 19 bases lay between the germline ends. Germline CDR1 and CDR2: MNHNS and SASEGT. The CDR3 protein is CASKPGAYDYGYTF. The CDR3 region has the DNA TGTGCCTCGAAGCCGGGGGCGTATGACTATGGCTACACCTTC.

This clonotype was observed at least ten times. The CDR3: CASSLGLKETQYF. Written as DNA, the CDR3 is TGTGCCAGCTCGCTGGGACTAAAAGAGACCCAGTACTTC. This sequence joins TRBV18 and TRBJ2-5; 7 bases are a match to TRBD2. V shed 6 bases, J shed 3 bases, and the junction held 4 bases outside the gene matches. Looked up from germline, CDR1 is KGHSH and CDR2 is LQKENI. The CDR3 extends over 13 amino acids.

This clonotype was picked up many times. This chain links TRBV19 with TRBJ2-7; 7 bases are shared with TRBD1. The V gene's germline CDR1 is LNHDA and CDR2 SQIVND (reference sequence). This CDR3 spans 13 amino acids. With V trimmed by 10 bases and J by 2 bases, 8 bases remained unmatched. The CDR3 nucleotides are TGTGCCAATAAGACAGGGAACACCTACGAGCAGTACTTC. As protein: CANKTGNTYEQYF. Full variable domain (rest looked up from reference TRBV19 and TRBJ2-7): DGGITQSPKYLFRKEGQNVTLSCEQNLNHDAMYWYRQDPGQGLRLIYYSQIVNDFQKGDIAEGYSVSREKKESFPLTVTSAQKNPTAFYLCANKTGNTYEQYFGPGTRLTVT.

The sample holds a few counts of this clonotype. The CDR3 protein is CASSSVISDTQYF. The CDR3 DNA reads TGTGCCAGCAGCTCCGTCATATCGGATACGCAGTATTTT. The rearrangement uses TRBV5-8 and TRBJ2-3, with D unresolved. CDR1 SGHTS and CDR2 YDEGEE come from the germline V gene. Trimming pared 3 bases from V and 6 bases from J, leaving 11 bases between. The CDR3 sequence is 13 residues long.

This clonotype was detected ten times or more. V usage is TRBV3-1 and J usage is TRBJ2-7; D gene uncertain. V was shortened by 1 base and J by 3 bases, with 10 bases between the two germline ends. This CDR3 is built from 14 residues. Germline-derived CDR1 and CDR2 are LGHDT and YNNKEL (reference sequence). The CDR3 DNA follows: TGTGCCAGCAGCCAAGCCCCAAACAACTACGAGCAGTACTTC. This codes for CASSQAPNNYEQYF.

In its sample, this clonotype was seen many times. The chain combines TRBV6-1 with TRBJ2-2; D possibly corresponds to TRBD1 (5 bases). V lost 0 bases, J lost 11 bases, and 22 bases lay in between. CDR1 and CDR2 from the germline V gene are MNHNS and SASEGT. CDR3 length equals 17 residues. The CDR3 DNA reads as TGTGCCAGCAGTGAAGCGCTCGGTAGGGCAGGGTTAGATGAGCTGTTTTTT. Translating gives CASSEALGRAGLDELFF.

The DNA of the CDR3 is TGTGCCAGCAGCGTAGACACAGGCTCTGGAAACACCATATATTTT. It encodes CASSVDTGSGNTIYF. V is TRBV9 and J is TRBJ1-3, with D possibly matching TRBD1 (5 bases). Germline V gene lookup returns CDR1 SGDLS and CDR2 YYNGEE. The V end was cut by 0 bases, the J end by 0 bases, with 7 bases between. This CDR3 has 15 amino acids.

Only a few counts were recorded for this clonotype. The V call is TRBV6-1, the J call TRBJ1-5; maybe TRBD1 (6 bases). Germline loops: CDR1 MNHNS, CDR2 SASEGT. The CDR3 sequence is 16 residues long. V was pared by 3 bases and J by 0 bases, with 12 bases between. The CDR3: CASSDLDRYSNQPQHF. For the CDR3, the DNA is TGTGCCAGCAGTGACTTAGACAGGTATAGCAATCAGCCCCAGCATTTT.